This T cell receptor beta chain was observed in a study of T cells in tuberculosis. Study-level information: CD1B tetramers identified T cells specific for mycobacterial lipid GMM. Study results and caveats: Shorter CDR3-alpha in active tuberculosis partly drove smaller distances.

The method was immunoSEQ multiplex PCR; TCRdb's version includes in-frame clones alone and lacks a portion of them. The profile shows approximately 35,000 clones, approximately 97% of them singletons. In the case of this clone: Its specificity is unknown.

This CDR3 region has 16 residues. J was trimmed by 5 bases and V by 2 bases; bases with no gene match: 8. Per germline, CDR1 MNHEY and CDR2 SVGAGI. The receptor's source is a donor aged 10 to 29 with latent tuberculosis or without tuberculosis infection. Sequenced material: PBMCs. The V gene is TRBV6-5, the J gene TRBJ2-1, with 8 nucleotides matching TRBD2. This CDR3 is CASSYGSGSWNNEQFF. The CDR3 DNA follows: TGTGCCAGCAGTTACGGAAGCGGGAGCTGGAACAATGAGCAGTTCTTC.